This TCR beta chain came from a study of OX40 agonist ivuxolimab in advanced cancers. CDR1 is GTSNPN, CDR2 SVGIG, per germline (reference sequence). The length of the CDR3 is 13 residues. V was clipped by 4 bases and J by 7 bases, with 17 bases between them. Autoimmune disease history or systemic immunosuppression led to patients being barred. As concerns this clone: Its specificity is not known.

Overall study results and limits: Normalized T-cell clonal expansion was also low in some nonresponders.

The data were produced by immunoSEQ multiplex PCR, yet TCRdb's version contains in-frame clones alone and is incomplete. The sample consists of about 70,000 clones, around 90% of them appearing once. The chain carries TRBV30 and TRBJ2-7, with D uncertain. This specimen consisted of CD4+ or CD8+ T cells sorted from blood, obtained in a trial of the OX40 agonist ivuxolimab. This TCR was sampled from an adult with an advanced solid tumor such as melanoma, head and neck, liver or kidney cancer. For the CDR3, the DNA is TGTGCCTGGACACGTGGGCCAGGCGGAGAGCAGTACTTC. This encodes CAWTRGPGGEQYF.